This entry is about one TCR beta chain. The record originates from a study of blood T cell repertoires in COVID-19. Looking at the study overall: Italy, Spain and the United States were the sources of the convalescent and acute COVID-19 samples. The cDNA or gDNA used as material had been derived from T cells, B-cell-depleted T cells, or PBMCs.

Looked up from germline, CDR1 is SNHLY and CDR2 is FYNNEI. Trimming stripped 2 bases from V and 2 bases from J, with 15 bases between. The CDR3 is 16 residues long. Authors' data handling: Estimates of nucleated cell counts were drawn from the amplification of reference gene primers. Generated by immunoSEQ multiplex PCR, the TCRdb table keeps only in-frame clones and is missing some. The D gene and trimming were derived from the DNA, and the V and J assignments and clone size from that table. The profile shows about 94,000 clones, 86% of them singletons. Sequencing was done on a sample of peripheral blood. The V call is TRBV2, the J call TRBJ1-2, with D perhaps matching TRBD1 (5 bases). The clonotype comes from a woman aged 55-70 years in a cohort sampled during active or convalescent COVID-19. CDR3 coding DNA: TGTGCCAGCAGTGAAATGGGGCCGTTACTGAACTATGGCTACACCTTC. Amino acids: CASSEMGPLLNYGYTF.